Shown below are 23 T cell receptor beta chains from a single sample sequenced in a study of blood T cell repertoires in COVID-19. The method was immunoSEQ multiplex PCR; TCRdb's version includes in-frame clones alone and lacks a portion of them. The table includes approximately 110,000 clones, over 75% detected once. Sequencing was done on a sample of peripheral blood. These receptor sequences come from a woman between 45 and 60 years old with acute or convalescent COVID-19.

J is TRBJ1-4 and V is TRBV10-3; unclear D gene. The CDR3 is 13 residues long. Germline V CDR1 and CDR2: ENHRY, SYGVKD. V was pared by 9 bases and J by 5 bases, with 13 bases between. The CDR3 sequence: CAIATAVNEKLFF. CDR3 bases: TGTGCCATAGCCACAGCAGTAAATGAAAAACTGTTTTTT.

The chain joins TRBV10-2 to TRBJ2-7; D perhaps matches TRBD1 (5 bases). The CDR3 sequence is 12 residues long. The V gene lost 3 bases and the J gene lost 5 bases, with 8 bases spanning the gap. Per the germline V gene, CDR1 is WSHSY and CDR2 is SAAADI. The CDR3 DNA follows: TGCGCCAGCAGTGAAGGGGCAAACGAGCAGTACTTC. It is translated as CASSEGANEQYF.

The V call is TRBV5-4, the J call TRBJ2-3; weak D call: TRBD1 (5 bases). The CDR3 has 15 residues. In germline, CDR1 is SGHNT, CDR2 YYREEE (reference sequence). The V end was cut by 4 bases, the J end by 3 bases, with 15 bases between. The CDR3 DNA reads TGTGCCAGCAGCCTGTCAAAACAGGTTACAGATACGCAGTATTTT. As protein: CASSLSKQVTDTQYF. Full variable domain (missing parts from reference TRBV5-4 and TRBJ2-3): ETGVTQSPTHLIKTRGQQVTLRCSSQSGHNTVSWYQQALGQGPQFIFQYYREEENGRGNFPPRFSGLQFPNYSSELNVNALELDDSALYLCASSLSKQVTDTQYFGPGTRLTVL.

The CDR3 here is CASSYSGQGTEAFF. The CDR3 DNA sequence: TGTGCCAGCAGTTACTCAGGACAGGGCACTGAAGCTTTCTTT. The chain couples TRBV6-2 or TRBV6-3 to TRBJ1-1, with 8 bases that match TRBD1. Unmatched junction bases numbered 1, after V lost 0 bases and J lost 4 bases. CDR1 is MNHEY and CDR2 is SVGEGT in the germline V gene. The CDR3 runs 14 residues.

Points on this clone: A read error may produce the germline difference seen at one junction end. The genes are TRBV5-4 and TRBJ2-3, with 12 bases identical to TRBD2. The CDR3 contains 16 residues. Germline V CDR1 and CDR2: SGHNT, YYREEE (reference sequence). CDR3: CANSPSGGVSTDTQYF. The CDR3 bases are TGTGCCAACAGCCCTAGCGGGGGGGTGAGCACAGATACGCAGTATTTT.

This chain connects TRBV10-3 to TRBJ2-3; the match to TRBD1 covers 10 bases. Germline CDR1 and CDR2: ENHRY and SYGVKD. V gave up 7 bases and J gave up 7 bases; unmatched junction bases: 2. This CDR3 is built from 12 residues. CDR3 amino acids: CAIKGQGYTQYF. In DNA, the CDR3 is TGTGCCATCAAGGGACAGGGGTATACGCAGTATTTT.

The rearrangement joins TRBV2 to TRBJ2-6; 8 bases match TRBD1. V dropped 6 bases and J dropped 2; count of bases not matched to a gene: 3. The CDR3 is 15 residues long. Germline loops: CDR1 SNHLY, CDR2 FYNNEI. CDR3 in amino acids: CASSQQGAGANVLTF. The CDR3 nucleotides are TGTGCCAGCAGCCAACAGGGGGCTGGGGCCAACGTCCTGACTTTC.

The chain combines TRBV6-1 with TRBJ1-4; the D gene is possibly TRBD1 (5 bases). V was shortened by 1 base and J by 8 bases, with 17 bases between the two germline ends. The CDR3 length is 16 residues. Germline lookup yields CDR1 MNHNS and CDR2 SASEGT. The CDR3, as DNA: TGTGCCAGCAGTGAAGGGGCGGGACGTGGGAGGGAAAAACTGTTTTTT. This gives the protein CASSEGAGRGREKLFF.

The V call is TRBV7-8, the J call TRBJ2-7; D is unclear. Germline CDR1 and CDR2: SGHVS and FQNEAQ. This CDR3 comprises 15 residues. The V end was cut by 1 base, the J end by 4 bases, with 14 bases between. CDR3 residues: CASSLGPTDKYEQYF. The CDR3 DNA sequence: TGTGCCAGCAGCTTAGGCCCTACCGACAAATACGAGCAGTACTTC.

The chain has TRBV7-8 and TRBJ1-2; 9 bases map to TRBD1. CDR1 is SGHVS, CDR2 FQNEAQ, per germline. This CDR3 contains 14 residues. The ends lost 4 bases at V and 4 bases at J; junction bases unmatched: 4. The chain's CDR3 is CASSSGQGGYGYTF. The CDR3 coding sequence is TGTGCCAGCAGCTCGGGACAGGGTGGCTATGGCTACACCTTC.

The CDR3, as DNA: TGTGCCAGCACAGACCCCCAGAACAGGGGGCTGGGCGCTGAAGCTTTCTTT. Amino acids: CASTDPQNRGLGAEAFF. The genes are TRBV2 and TRBJ1-1; 9 bases fit TRBD1. Germline assignment: CDR1 SNHLY and CDR2 FYNNEI. Trimming removed 7 bases from V and 6 bases from J; junction bases left unmatched: 18. The CDR3 loop spans 17 amino acids.

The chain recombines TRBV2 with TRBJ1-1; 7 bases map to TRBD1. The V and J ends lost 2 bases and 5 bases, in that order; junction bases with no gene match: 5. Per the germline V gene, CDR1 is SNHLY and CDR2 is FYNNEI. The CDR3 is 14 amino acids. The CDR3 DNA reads TGTGCCAGCAGTGAATGGGGACAGAGGACTGAAGCTTTCTTT. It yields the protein CASSEWGQRTEAFF.

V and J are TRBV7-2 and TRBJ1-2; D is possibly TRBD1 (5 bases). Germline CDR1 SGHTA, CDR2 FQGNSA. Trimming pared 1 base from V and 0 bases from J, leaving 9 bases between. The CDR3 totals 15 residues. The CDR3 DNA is TGTGCCAGCAGCTTAGGCGGGGGAGCTAACTATGGCTACACCTTC. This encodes CASSLGGGANYGYTF.

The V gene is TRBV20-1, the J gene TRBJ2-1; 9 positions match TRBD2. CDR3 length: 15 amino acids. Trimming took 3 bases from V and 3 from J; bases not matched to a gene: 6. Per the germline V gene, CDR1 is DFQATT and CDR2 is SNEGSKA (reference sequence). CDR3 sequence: CSASNSGGIYNEQFF. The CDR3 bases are TGCAGTGCTAGTAATAGCGGGGGTATCTACAATGAGCAGTTCTTC.

DNA of the CDR3: TGTGCCAGCAGCCGTTCGGGGATGGCTTTCGGTGTTTTCTTT. It codes for CASSRSGMAFGVFF. V gene TRBV7-9 combines with J gene TRBJ1-1; no firm D call. CDR1 is SEHNR, CDR2 FQNEAQ, per germline (reference sequence). V was pared by 5 bases and J by 13 bases, with 23 bases between. The CDR3 is made up of 14 amino acids.

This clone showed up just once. CDR3 bases: TGTGCCAGCAGTCCACTCGGAGCCCAGGGGGAAAACATTCAGTACTTC. Translated: CASSPLGAQGENIQYF. This chain links TRBV28 with TRBJ2-4, with 7 bases lining up with TRBD1. The CDR3 sequence is 16 residues long. V lost 5 bases, J lost 5 bases, and 12 bases stayed unmatched. Germline CDR1 and CDR2: MDHEN and SYDVKM.

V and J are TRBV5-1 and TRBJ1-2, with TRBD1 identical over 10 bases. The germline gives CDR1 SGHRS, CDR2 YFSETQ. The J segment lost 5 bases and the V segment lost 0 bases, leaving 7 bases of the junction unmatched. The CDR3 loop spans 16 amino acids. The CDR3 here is CASSLEGTGVPYGYTF. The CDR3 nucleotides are TGCGCCAGCAGCTTGGAAGGGACAGGGGTTCCTTATGGCTACACCTTC.

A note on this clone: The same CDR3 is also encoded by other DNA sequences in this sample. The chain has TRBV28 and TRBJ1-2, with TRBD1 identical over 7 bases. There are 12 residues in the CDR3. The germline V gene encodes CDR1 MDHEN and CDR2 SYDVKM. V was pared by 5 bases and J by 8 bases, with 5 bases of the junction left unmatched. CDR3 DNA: TGTGCCAGCAGTCTGAGACAGGGAGGCTACACCTTC. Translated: CASSLRQGGYTF.

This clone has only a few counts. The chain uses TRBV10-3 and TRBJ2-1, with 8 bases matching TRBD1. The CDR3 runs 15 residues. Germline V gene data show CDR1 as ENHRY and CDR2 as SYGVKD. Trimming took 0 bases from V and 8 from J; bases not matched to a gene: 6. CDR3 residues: CAISESNRGFYEQFF. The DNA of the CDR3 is TGTGCCATCAGTGAGTCGAACAGGGGGTTCTATGAGCAGTTCTTC.

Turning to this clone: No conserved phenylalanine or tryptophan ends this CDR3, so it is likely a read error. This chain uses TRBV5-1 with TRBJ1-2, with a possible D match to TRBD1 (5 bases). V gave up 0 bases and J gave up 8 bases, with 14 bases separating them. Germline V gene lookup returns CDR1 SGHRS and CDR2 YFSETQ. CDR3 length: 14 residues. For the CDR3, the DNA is TGCGCCAGCAGCTTGGGAGGAGACAGAAACGGCTACACCCTC. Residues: CASSLGGDRNGYTL.

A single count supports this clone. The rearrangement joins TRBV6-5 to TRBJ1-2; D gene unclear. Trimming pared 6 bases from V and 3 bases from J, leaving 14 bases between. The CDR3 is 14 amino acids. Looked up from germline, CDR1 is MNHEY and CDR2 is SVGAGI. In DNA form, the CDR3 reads TGTGCCAGCAGCCCCGCAAAGAGAGACTATGGCTACACCTTC. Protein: CASSPAKRDYGYTF.

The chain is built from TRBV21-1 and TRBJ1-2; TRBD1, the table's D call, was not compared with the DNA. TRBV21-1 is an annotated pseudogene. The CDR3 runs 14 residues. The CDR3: CASSRQGAGYGYTF. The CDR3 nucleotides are TGTGCCAGCAGCAGGCAGGGGGCAGGATATGGCTACACCTTC.

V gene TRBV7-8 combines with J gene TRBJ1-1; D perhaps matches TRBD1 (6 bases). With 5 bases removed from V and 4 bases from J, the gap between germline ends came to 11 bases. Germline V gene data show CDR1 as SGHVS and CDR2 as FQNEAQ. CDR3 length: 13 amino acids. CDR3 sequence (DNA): TGTGCCAGCAGCCCCTCAGGGGTCACTGAAGCTTTCTTT. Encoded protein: CASSPSGVTEAFF.